Each of the 5 T cell receptor beta chains below was sequenced from the same sample in a study of blood T cell repertoires in COVID-19 (dated by TCRdb to about 2020). Receptors were amplified or captured by the immunoSEQ multiplex PCR assay. Held by TCRdb, this immuneACCESS table contains in-frame sequences only and omits some clones. Under half of the omission traces to an unresolved V gene where checked; the cause of the rest is unknown. Across this sample there are roughly 130,000 clones, with roughly 80% seen only once. Jointly, the top ten make up around 15% of the sample. The sequenced sample was peripheral blood. Receptors originate from a woman in her 50s with acute or convalescent COVID-19.

The chain carries TRBV28 and TRBJ2-3, with D tentatively TRBD2 (6 bases). Trimming shortened V by 2 bases and J by 2 bases, and 20 bases separated the two germline ends. The CDR3 spans 18 residues. Per germline, CDR1 MDHEN and CDR2 SYDVKM. CDR3 protein: CASSLAAGNQSPTDTQYF. The CDR3 bases are TGTGCCAGCAGTTTAGCGGCGGGGAACCAATCCCCCACAGATACGCAGTATTTT.

The CDR3 is CASSETGNSPLHF. The CDR3 DNA follows: TGCGCCAGCAGTGAAACCGGTAATTCACCCCTCCACTTT. J is TRBJ1-6 and V is TRBV10-1; the D is unclear. V was clipped by 3 bases and J by 6 bases, with 6 bases between them. From germline, CDR1 is WNHNN and CDR2 SYGVQD (reference sequence). The CDR3 extends over 13 amino acids.

The chain uses TRBV24-1 and TRBJ1-1; 7 bases line up with TRBD1. The CDR3 contains 13 residues. Germline V CDR1 and CDR2: KGHDR, SFDVKD. Trimming cost V 10 bases and J 4 bases; bases outside gene matches: 8. The CDR3 here is CATRQGPFTEAFF. The CDR3 bases are TGTGCCACACGACAGGGCCCTTTCACTGAAGCTTTCTTT.

The chain couples TRBV11-3 to TRBJ2-7, with D hard to call. V was clipped by 0 bases and J by 3 bases, with 6 bases between them. Germline V CDR1 and CDR2: SGHNT, YENEEA. The CDR3 contains 13 residues. The CDR3 sequence is CASSLDRNYEQYF. In DNA, the CDR3 is TGTGCCAGCAGCTTAGACAGGAACTACGAGCAGTACTTC.

J is TRBJ2-7 and V is TRBV9, with D possibly matching TRBD1 (5 bases). Germline V gene data show CDR1 as SGDLS and CDR2 as YYNGEE. V was clipped by 5 bases and J by 0 bases, with 15 bases between them. The CDR3 has 15 amino acids. The CDR3 is CASRICNRSSYEQYF. The CDR3 nucleotides read TGTGCCAGCAGAATCTGTAACAGGAGCTCCTACGAGCAGTACTTC.